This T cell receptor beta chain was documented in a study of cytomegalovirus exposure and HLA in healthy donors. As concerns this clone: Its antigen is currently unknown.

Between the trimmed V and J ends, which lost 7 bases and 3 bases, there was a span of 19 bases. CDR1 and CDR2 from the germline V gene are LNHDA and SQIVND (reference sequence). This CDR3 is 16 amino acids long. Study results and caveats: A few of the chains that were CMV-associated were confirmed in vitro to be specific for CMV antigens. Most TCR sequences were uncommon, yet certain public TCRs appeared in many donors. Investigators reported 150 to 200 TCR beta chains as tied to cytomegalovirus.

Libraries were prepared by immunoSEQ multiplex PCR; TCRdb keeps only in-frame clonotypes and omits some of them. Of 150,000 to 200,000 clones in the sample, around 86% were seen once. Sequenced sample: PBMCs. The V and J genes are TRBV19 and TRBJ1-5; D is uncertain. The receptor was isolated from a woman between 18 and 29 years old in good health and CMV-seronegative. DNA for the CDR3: TGTGCCAGTACCAATCAAGCCATTGGTTACAATCAGCCCCAGCATTTT. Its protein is CASTNQAIGYNQPQHF.